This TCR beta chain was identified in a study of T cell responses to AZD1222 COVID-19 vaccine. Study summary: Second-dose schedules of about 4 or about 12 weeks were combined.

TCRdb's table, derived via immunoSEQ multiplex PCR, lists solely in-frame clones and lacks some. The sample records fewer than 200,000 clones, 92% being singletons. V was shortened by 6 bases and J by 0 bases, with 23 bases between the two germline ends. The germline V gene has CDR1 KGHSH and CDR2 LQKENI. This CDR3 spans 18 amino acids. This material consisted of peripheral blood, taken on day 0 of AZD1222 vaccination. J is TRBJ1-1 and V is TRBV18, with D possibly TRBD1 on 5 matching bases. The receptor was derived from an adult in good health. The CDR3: CASSRLDSRVSMNTEAFF. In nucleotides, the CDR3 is TGTGCCAGCTCGCGACTAGACAGTAGGGTAAGCATGAACACTGAAGCTTTCTTT.